This is a list of T cell receptor beta chains from one sample in a study of ipilimumab plus nivolumab after autologous stem cell transplantation. Assay used: immunoSEQ multiplex PCR; TCRdb lists only in-frame clones, some missing. The sample has some 45,000 clones; approximately 91% are singletons. The sample was PBMCs, taken in a trial of ipilimumab plus nivolumab as post-transplant consolidation. The receptors come from a male donor with multiple myeloma. Each CDR3 is given with its conserved first and last residue. The order of the fields is J gene, V gene, clone size, D gene, CDR3 protein, CDR3 DNA. The D gene is left open where the match is weak. The listing skips clone size in some rows; elsewhere it reads once, few, many or a size class.

TRBJ2-7,TRBV7-9,-,TRBD2,CASSPVVGTSGGITYEQYF,TGTGCCAGCAGCCCTGTGGTAGGGACTAGCGGGGGTATAACCTACGAGCAGTACTTC
TRBJ1-5,TRBV10-3,-,-,CAISDRGGQPQHF,TGTGCCATCAGTGATCGGGGCGGTCAGCCCCAGCATTTT
TRBJ2-7,TRBV30,-,-,CAWSAVLYEQYF,TGTGCCTGGAGTGCCGTACTCTACGAGCAGTACTTC
TRBJ2-1,TRBV29-1,few,TRBD2,CSVRAGTINEQFF,TGCAGCGTTAGGGCAGGGACTATCAATGAGCAGTTCTTC
TRBJ1-6,TRBV5-5,-,-,CASTTLKGPANSPLHF,TGTGCCAGCACCACCCTGAAGGGTCCAGCGAATTCACCCCTCCACTTT
TRBJ1-5,TRBV2,-,-,CASREGASNQPQHF,TGTGCCAGCAGAGAAGGGGCTAGCAATCAGCCCCAGCATTTT
TRBJ1-1,TRBV7-3,-,-,CASSLNGNTEAFF,TGTGCCAGCAGCTTAAACGGGAACACTGAAGCTTTCTTT
TRBJ1-2,TRBV6-5,-,TRBD1,CASSKSGTGNYGYTF,TGTGCCAGCAGTAAATCCGGGACAGGGAACTATGGCTACACCTTC
TRBJ2-1,TRBV7-9,-,TRBD2,CASSLVRGGYNEQFF,TGTGCCAGCAGCTTAGTGCGGGGGGGGTACAATGAGCAGTTCTTC
TRBJ1-2,TRBV4-3,-,-,CASSQEGYISYGYTF,TGCGCCAGCAGCCAAGAGGGTTACATTTCATATGGCTACACCTTC
TRBJ2-7,TRBV6-5,-,-,CASSYGANSYEQYF,TGTGCCAGCAGTTACGGCGCAAACTCCTACGAGCAGTACTTC
TRBJ1-2,TRBV30,once,-,CAWSPAPRSGYTF,TGTGCCTGGAGCCCGGCCCCCCGAAGCGGCTACACCTTC
TRBJ2-1,TRBV10-1,-,TRBD2,CASSESRGLAYNEQFF,TGCGCCAGCAGTGAGTCTCGGGGACTAGCCTACAATGAGCAGTTCTTC
TRBJ2-7,TRBV2,-,-,CASSEAPLSSYEQYF,TGTGCCAGCAGTGAAGCGCCGCTTAGCTCCTACGAGCAGTACTTC
TRBJ2-1,TRBV23-1,-,-,CASSHLRWDTKHNEQFF,TGCGCCAGCAGTCATTTGAGGTGGGACACTAAACACAATGAGCAGTTCTTC
TRBJ1-1,TRBV4-1,-,TRBD1,CASSRLSDRGPTEAFF,TGCGCCAGCAGCCGACTCTCGGACAGGGGGCCCACTGAAGCTTTCTTT
TRBJ1-6,TRBV2,-,-,CASLSGTLSSPLHF,TGTGCCAGCCTCAGCGGGACCCTGTCTTCACCCCTCCACTTT
TRBJ2-1,TRBV5-4,-,TRBD2,CASSNGLAEYNEQFF,TGTGCCAGCAGCAACGGACTAGCGGAGTACAATGAGCAGTTCTTC
TRBJ1-2,TRBV19,-,-,CASSIRPRKDGYTF,TGTGCCAGTAGTATTAGACCCCGTAAAGATGGCTACACCTTC
TRBJ1-2,TRBV6-5,-,TRBD1,CASTKTGGGYTF,TGTGCCAGCACTAAGACAGGGGGAGGCTACACCTTC
TRBJ2-3,TRBV2,-,TRBD2,CASSEALGGGGDTQYF,TGTGCCAGCAGTGAAGCGCTGGGGGGGGGTGGAGATACGCAGTATTTT
TRBJ2-7,TRBV7-2,-,-,CASSLAVGTAYEQYF,TGTGCCAGCAGCTTAGCGGTGGGGACCGCCTACGAGCAGTACTTC
TRBJ2-4,TRBV19,once,-,CASSPTPGTLAKNIQYF,TGTGCCAGTAGTCCTACCCCCGGGACATTAGCCAAAAACATTCAGTACTTC
TRBJ1-2,TRBV4-3,-,TRBD1,CASSTRDRENGYTF,TGCGCCAGCAGCACCCGTGACAGGGAGAATGGCTACACCTTC
TRBJ1-1,TRBV4-2,-,TRBD1,CASSQGGSWTGNTEAFF,TGTGCCAGCAGCCAAGGAGGCTCCTGGACAGGGAACACTGAAGCTTTCTTT
TRBJ1-4,TRBV4-3,-,TRBD1,CASSVDRELGKLFF,TGCGCCAGCAGCGTAGACAGGGAGTTGGGAAAACTGTTTTTT
TRBJ2-7,TRBV7-2,once,TRBD1,CASSGGQGGYEQYF,TGTGCCAGCAGTGGGGGACAGGGTGGCTACGAGCAGTACTTC
TRBJ2-1,TRBV7-9,-,TRBD1,CASSDRERNEQFF,TGTGCCTCCTCCGACAGGGAAAGGAATGAGCAGTTCTTC
TRBJ2-5,TRBV10-3,-,-,CAISDDNFQETQYF,TGTGCCATCAGTGACGACAATTTTCAAGAGACCCAGTACTTC
TRBJ1-2,TRBV5-6,-,TRBD1,CASSPNRDRGLYGYTF,TGTGCCAGCAGCCCTAATAGGGACAGGGGGTTGTATGGCTACACCTTC
TRBJ2-5,TRBV7-9,once,-,CASSPGETQYF,TGTGCCAGCAGCCCTGGGGAGACCCAGTACTTC
TRBJ1-2,TRBV4-3,-,TRBD1,CASSQGDRVYGYTF,TGCGCCAGCAGCCAAGGGGACAGGGTCTATGGCTACACCTTC
TRBJ1-5,TRBV9,-,-,CASSVGVNQPQHF,TGTGCCAGCAGCGTAGGGGTTAATCAGCCCCAGCATTTT